This TCR beta chain derives from a study of graft-versus-host responses after intestinal transplantation. Sequencing was performed with immunoSEQ multiplex PCR; in TCRdb, only in-frame clones are kept and a portion is missing. Of some 85,000 clones listed, under 95% are singletons. Turning to this clone: No antigen is known for it.

The CDR3 runs 14 residues. Trimming cost V 1 base and J 3 bases, with 10 bases left between them. CDR1 and CDR2 (germline): MGHRA, YSYEKL. This material consisted of unstimulated CD8+ T cells sorted from spleen or lymph node cells, taken before transplant. V gene TRBV4-1 combines with J gene TRBJ2-7; TRBD2 might be the D (6 bases). The origin of this receptor is a human donor who was the organ donor for an intestinal transplant. The CDR3 here is CASSQGAGYYEQYF. The CDR3 DNA reads TGCGCCAGCAGCCAAGGTGCGGGGTACTACGAGCAGTACTTC.